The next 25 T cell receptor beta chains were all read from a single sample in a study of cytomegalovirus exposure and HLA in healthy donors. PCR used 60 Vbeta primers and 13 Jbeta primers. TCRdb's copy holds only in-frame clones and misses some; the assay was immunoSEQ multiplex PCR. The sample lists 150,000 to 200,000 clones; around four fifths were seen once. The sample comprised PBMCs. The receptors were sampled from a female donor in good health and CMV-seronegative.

The CDR3 nucleotides read TGTGCCAGCAGCTTGGAACCGTCGGGGGGCGGGGACACTGAAGCTTTCTTT. This sequence encodes CASSLEPSGGGDTEAFF. The chain is built from TRBV5-4 and TRBJ1-1; D possibly corresponds to TRBD1 (6 bases). The germline V gene encodes CDR1 SGHNT and CDR2 YYREEE (reference sequence). The CDR3 has 17 residues. V was cut by 0 bases and J by 3 bases, with 18 bases left in between.

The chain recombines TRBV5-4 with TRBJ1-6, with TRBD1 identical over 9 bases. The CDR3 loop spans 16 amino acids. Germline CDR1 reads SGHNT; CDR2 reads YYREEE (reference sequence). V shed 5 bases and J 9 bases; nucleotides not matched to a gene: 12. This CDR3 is CASSSGTGSKGSPLHF. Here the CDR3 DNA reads TGTGCCAGCAGTTCCGGGACAGGGAGCAAAGGTTCACCCCTCCACTTT. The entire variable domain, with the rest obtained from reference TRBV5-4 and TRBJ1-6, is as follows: ETGVTQSPTHLIKTRGQQVTLRCSSQSGHNTVSWYQQALGQGPQFIFQYYREEENGRGNFPPRFSGLQFPNYSSELNVNALELDDSALYLCASSSGTGSKGSPLHFGNGTRLTVT.

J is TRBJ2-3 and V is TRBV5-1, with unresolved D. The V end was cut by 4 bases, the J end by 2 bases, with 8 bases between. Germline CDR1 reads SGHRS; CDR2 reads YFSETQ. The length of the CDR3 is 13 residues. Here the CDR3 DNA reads TGCGCCAGCAGCGGGCAGACCACAGATACGCAGTATTTT. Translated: CASSGQTTDTQYF.

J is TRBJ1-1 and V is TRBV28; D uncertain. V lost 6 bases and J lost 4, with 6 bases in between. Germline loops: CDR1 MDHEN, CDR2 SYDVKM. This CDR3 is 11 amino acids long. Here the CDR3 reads CASRYFTEAFF. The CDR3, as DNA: TGTGCCAGCAGGTATTTCACTGAAGCTTTCTTT.

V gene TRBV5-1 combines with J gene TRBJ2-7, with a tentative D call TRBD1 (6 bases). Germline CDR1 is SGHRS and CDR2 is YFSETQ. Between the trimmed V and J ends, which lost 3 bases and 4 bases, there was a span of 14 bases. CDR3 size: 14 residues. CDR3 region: CASSSGAAAYEQYF. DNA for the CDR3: TGCGCCAGCAGCTCAGGGGCGGCCGCTTACGAGCAGTACTTC.

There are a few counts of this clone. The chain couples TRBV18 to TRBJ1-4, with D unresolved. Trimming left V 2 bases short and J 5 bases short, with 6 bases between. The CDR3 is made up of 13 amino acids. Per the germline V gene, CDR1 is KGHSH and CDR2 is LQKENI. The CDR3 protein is CASSPGLNEKLFF. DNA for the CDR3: TGTGCCAGCTCACCAGGGCTGAATGAAAAACTGTTTTTT.

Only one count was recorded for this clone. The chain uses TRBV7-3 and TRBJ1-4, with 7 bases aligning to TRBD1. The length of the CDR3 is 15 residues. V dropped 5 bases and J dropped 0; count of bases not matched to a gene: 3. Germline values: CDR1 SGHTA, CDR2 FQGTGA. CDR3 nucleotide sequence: TGTGCCAGCAGCACCCAGGGGGCAACTAATGAAAAACTGTTTTTT. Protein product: CASSTQGATNEKLFF. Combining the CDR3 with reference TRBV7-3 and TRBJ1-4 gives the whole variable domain GAGVSQTPSNKVTEKGKYVELRCDPISGHTALYWYRQSLGQGPEFLIYFQGTGAADDSGLPNDRFFAVRPEGSVSTLKIQRTERGDSAVYLCASSTQGATNEKLFFGSGTQLSVL.

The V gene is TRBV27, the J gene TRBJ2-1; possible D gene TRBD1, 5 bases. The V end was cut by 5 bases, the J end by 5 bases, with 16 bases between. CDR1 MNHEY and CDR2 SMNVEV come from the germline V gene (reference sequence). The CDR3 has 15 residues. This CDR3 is CASSPSWGINNEQFF. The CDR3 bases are TGTGCCAGCAGTCCTTCTTGGGGCATCAACAATGAGCAGTTCTTC.

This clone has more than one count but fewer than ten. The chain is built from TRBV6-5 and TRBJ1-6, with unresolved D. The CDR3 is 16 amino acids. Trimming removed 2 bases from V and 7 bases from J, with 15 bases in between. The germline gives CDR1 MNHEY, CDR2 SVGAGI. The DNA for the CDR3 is TGTGCCAGCAGTTACCAGCTTGAGGTCTCGAATTCACCCCTCCACTTT. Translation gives CASSYQLEVSNSPLHF.

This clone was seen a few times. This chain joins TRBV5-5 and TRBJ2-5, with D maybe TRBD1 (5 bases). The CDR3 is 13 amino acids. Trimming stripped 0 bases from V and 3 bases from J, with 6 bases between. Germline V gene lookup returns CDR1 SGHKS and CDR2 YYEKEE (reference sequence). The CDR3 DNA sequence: TGTGCCAGCAGCTTGGGGGGCAAAGAGACCCAGTACTTC. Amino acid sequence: CASSLGGKETQYF. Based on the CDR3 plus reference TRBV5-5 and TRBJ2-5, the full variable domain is DAGVTQSPTHLIKTRGQQVTLRCSPISGHKSVSWYQQVLGQGPQFIFQYYEKEERGRGNFPDRFSARQFPNYSSELNVNALLLGDSALYLCASSLGGKETQYFGPGTRLLVL.

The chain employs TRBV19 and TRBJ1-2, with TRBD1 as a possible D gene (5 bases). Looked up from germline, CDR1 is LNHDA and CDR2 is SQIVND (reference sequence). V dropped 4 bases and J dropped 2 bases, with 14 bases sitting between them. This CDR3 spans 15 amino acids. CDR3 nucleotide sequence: TGTGCCAGTAGTACTACAGGCAAGGAAAACTATGGCTACACCTTC. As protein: CASSTTGKENYGYTF.

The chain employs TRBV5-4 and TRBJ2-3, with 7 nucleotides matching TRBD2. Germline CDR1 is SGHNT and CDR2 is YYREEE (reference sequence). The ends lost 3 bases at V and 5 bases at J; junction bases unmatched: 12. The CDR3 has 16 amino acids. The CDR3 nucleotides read TGTGCCAGCAGCTCAGGGAGGGCCCGGTTACAAGATACGCAGTATTTT. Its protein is CASSSGRARLQDTQYF.

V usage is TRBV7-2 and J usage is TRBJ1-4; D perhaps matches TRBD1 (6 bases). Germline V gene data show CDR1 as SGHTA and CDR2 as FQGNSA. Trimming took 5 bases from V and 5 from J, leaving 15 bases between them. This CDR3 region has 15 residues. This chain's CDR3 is CASSPRTALNEKLFF. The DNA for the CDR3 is TGTGCCAGCAGCCCCAGGACAGCTCTAAATGAAAAACTGTTTTTT.

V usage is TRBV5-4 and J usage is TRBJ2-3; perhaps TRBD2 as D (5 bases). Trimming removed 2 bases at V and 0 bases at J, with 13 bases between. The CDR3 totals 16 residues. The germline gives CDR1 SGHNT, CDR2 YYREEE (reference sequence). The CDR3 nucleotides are TGTGCCAGCAGCTTAGCCGGAGGATCTAGCACAGATACGCAGTATTTT. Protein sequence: CASSLAGGSSTDTQYF.

This chain's CDR3 is CAWNTGGLHEQYF. CDR3 DNA sequence: TGTGCCTGGAATACAGGGGGCCTCCACGAGCAGTACTTC. J is TRBJ2-7 and V is TRBV30; 9 positions match TRBD1. The CDR3 sequence is 13 residues long. Germline loops: CDR1 GTSNPN, CDR2 SVGIG (reference sequence). V was pared by 4 bases and J by 5 bases, with 6 bases of the junction left unmatched.

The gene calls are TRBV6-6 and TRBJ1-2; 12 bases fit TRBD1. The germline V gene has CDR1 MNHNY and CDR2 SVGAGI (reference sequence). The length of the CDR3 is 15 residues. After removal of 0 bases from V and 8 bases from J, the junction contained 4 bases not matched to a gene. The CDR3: CASSYSGTGGAGYTF. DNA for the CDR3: TGTGCCAGCAGTTACTCAGGGACAGGGGGCGCAGGCTACACCTTC.

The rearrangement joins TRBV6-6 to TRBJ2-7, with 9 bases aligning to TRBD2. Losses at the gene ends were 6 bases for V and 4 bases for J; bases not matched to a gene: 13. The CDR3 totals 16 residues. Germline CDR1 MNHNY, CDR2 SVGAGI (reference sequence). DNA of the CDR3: TGTGCCAGCAGCCAGGTGTCCCTAGCGGGGATTTACGAGCAGTACTTC. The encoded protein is CASSQVSLAGIYEQYF.

CDR3 region: CASALIGGLNNQPQHF. CDR3 nucleotides: TGTGCCAGCGCTTTGATTGGGGGCCTAAACAATCAGCCCCAGCATTTT. This chain joins TRBV28 and TRBJ1-5; a possible D gene is TRBD1 (6 bases). The CDR3 totals 16 residues. Germline-derived CDR1 and CDR2 are MDHEN and SYDVKM. Trimming stripped 8 bases from V and 3 bases from J, with 20 bases between.

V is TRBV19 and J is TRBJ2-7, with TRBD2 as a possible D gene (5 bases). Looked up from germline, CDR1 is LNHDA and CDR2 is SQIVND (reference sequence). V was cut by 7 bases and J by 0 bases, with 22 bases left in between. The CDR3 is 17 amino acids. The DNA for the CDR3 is TGTGCCAGTACATCGAGCGGCGATACCAGTAGCTCCTACGAGCAGTACTTC. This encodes CASTSSGDTSSSYEQYF.

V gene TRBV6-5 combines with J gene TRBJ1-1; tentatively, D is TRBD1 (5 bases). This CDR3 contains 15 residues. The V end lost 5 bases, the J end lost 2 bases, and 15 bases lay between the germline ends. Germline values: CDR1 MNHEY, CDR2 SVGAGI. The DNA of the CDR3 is TGTGCCAGCAGTGCTTACTTGGGGCTAAACACTGAAGCTTTCTTT. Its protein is CASSAYLGLNTEAFF.

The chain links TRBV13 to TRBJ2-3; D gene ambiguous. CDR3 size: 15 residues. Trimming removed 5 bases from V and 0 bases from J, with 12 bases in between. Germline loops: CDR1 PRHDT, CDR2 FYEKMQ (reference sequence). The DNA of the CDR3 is TGTGCCAGCAGCGGAGATCCGACTAGCACAGATACGCAGTATTTT. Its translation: CASSGDPTSTDTQYF. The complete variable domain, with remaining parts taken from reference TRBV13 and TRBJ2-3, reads AAGVIQSPRHLIKEKRETATLKCYPIPRHDTVYWYQQGPGQDPQFLISFYEKMQSDKGSIPDRFSAQQFSDYHSELNMSSLELGDSALYFCASSGDPTSTDTQYFGPGTRLTVL.

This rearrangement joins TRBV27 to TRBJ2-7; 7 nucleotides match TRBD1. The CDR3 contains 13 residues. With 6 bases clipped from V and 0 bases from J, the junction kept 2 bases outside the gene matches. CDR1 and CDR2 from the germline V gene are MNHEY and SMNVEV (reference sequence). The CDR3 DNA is TGTGCCAGCAGGGGGACAGCCTCCTACGAGCAGTACTTC. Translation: CASRGTASYEQYF.

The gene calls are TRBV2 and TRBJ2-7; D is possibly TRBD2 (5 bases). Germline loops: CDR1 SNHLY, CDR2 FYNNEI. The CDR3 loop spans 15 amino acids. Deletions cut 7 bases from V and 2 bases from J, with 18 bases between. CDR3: CASTPSGVSTYEQYF. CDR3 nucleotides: TGTGCCAGCACCCCGAGCGGAGTATCAACCTACGAGCAGTACTTC.

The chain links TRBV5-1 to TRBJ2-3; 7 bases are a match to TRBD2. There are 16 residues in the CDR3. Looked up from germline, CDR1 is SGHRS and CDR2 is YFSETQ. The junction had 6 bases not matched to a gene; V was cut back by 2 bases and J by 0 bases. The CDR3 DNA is TGCGCCAGCAGCTTAGGACCGGGGGGTAGCACAGATACGCAGTATTTT. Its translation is CASSLGPGGSTDTQYF.

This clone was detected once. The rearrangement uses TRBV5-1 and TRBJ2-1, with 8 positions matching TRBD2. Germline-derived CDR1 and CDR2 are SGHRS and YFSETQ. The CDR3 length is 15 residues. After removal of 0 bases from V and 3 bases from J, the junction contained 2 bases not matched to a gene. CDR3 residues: CASSLASGSYNEQFF. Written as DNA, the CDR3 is TGCGCCAGCAGCTTGGCCAGCGGGAGCTACAATGAGCAGTTCTTC.